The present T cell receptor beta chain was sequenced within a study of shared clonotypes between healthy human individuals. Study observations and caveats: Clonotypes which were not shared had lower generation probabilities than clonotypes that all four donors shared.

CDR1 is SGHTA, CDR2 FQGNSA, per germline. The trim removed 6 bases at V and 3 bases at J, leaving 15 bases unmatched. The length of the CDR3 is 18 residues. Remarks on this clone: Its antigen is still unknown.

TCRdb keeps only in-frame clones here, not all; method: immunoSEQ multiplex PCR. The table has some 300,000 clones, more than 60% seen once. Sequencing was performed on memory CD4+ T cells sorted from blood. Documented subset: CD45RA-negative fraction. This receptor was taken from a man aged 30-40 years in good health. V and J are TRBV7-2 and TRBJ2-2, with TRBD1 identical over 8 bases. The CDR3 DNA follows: TGTGCCAGCAGTAAACGGAGGGTAGGGACAGGATACACCGGGGAGCTGTTTTTT. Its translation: CASSKRRVGTGYTGELFF.